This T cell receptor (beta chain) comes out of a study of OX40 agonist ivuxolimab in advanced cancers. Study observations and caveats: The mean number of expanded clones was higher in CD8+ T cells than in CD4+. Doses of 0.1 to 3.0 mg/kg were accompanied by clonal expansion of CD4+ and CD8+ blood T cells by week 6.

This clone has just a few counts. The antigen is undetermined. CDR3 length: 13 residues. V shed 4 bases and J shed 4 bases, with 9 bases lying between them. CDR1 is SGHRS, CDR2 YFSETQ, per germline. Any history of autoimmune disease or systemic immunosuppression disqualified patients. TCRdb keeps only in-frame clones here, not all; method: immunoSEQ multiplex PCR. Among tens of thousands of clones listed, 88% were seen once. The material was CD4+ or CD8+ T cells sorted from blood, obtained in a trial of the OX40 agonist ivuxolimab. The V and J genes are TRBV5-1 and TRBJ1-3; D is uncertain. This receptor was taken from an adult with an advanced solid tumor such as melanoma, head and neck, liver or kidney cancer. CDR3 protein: CASSRADGNTIYF. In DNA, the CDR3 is TGCGCCAGCAGCAGGGCGGACGGAAACACCATATATTTT.